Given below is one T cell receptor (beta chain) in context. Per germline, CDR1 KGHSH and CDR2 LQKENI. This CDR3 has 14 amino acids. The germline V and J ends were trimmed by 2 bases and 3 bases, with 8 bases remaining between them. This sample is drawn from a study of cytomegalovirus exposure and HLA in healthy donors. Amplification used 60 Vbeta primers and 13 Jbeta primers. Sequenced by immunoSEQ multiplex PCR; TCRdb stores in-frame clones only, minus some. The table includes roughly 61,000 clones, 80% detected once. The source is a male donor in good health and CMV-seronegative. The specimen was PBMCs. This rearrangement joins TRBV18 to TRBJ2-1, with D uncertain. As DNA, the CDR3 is TGTGCCAGCTCACCAGAGGTGGACTACAATGAGCAGTTCTTC. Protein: CASSPEVDYNEQFF.